The clone carrying this T cell receptor beta chain was counted a single time. In germline, CDR1 is MDHEN, CDR2 SYDVKM. The CDR3 runs to 14 residues. V was shortened by 3 bases and J by 3 bases, with 9 bases between the two germline ends. Some clones are missing from TCRdb's copy, which holds only in-frame ones; the method was immunoSEQ multiplex PCR. Of some 60,000 clones in the sample, around nine tenths were seen once. The sample belongs to a study of T cell changes during pregnancy in multiple sclerosis. This TCR derives from a female donor in good health, enrolled as a control in a pregnancy study. The chain combines TRBV28 with TRBJ1-3; tentative D call: TRBD1 (6 bases). The sample in question was peripheral blood, obtained in the third trimester of pregnancy. CDR3 loop: CASSLVRGGNTIYF. In DNA, the CDR3 is TGTGCCAGCAGTTTGGTCAGGGGTGGAAACACCATATATTTT.